The 12 T cell receptor beta chains in this list originate from one sample, sequenced in a study of blood T cells in healthy people across ages. The authors ran a second PCR of about 6 to 11 cycles using a sample-barcoded 5' primer and a J-beta primer mix. TCRdb reanalysed the 5' RACE reads using MiXCR and keeps one entry per CDR3 protein. The sample contains under 2 million distinct CDR3 sequences, approximately 32% of which appear only once. The sample comprised blood. The receptors were sampled from a woman aged 25 to 39 in good health.

The V call is TRBV5-1, the J call TRBJ1-1, with a weak D call TRBD1 (6 bases). CDR3 length: 15 residues. Trimming stripped 4 bases from V and 1 base from J, with 14 bases between. CDR1 is SGHRS and CDR2 is YFSETQ in the germline V gene. The CDR3 DNA reads as TGCGCCAGCAGCCAGCCCGACAGGCAGAACACTGAAGCTTTCTTT. This sequence encodes CASSQPDRQNTEAFF. The full variable domain, its missing parts supplied by reference TRBV5-1 and TRBJ1-1, is KAGVTQTPRYLIKTRGQQVTLSCSPISGHRSVSWYQQTPGQGLQFLFEYFSETQRNKGNFPGRFSGRQFSNSRSEMNVSTLELGDSALYLCASSQPDRQNTEAFFGQGTRLTVV.

This clonotype was detected many times. The genes are TRBV10-3 and TRBJ2-7; either TRBD1 or TRBD2 may fit D (7 bases each). The V gene's germline CDR1 is ENHRY and CDR2 SYGVKD. The CDR3 contains 20 residues. V lost 2 bases and J 4 bases, leaving 30 bases between the germline ends. The CDR3 is CAISETNRGISSFGGYEQYF. The CDR3 DNA follows: TGTGCCATCAGTGAGACGAACAGGGGTATTTCTTCCTTCGGGGGGTACGAGCAGTACTTC.

This clonotype was observed a handful of times. The V call is TRBV3-1, the J call TRBJ1-2, with TRBD1 as a possible D gene (5 bases). Germline V gene sequence: CDR1 LGHDT, CDR2 YNNKEL (reference sequence). The V end lost 3 bases, the J end lost 3 bases, and 17 bases lay between the germline ends. This CDR3 has 16 amino acids. The CDR3 nucleotides read TGTGCCAGCAGCCAGGCCCGGGACCGCTCTGACTATGGCTACACCTTC. Amino acid sequence: CASSQARDRSDYGYTF.

The chain is built from TRBV10-3 and TRBJ2-7; D is perhaps TRBD1 (5 bases). The CDR3 extends over 13 amino acids. With 3 bases removed from V and 4 bases from J, the gap between germline ends came to 10 bases. Germline assignment: CDR1 ENHRY and CDR2 SYGVKD. CDR3 bases: TGTGCCATCAGTGAAGGGGCGCCATACGAGCAGTACTTC. Residues: CAISEGAPYEQYF.

This clonotype was recorded once. V and J are TRBV4-1 and TRBJ1-4, with no clear D. CDR3 length equals 15 residues. CDR1 and CDR2 from the germline V gene are MGHRA and YSYEKL. V gave up 0 bases and J gave up 8 bases, with 13 bases separating them. CDR3 amino acids: CASSQDHGRQEKLFF. The CDR3 bases are TGCGCCAGCAGCCAAGATCACGGGAGGCAGGAAAAACTGTTTTTT.

This clonotype was observed a few times. The chain uses TRBV13 and TRBJ1-4; D is ambiguous. Looked up from germline, CDR1 is PRHDT and CDR2 is FYEKMQ (reference sequence). The CDR3 is 15 amino acids. The germline V and J ends were trimmed by 3 bases and 5 bases, with 13 bases remaining between them. CDR3 amino acids: CASSFGSGLNEKLFF. The CDR3 coding sequence is TGTGCCAGCAGCTTCGGGAGCGGGTTGAATGAAAAACTGTTTTTT.

The chain couples TRBV19 to TRBJ2-5; D remains unclear. The J call may not be correct, given that the DNA end is closer to TRBJ2-7. The CDR3 covers 13 residues. The germline CDR1 and CDR2 sequences are LNHDA and SQIVND (reference sequence). In DNA, the CDR3 is TGTGCCAGTAGTATCAATCCGGCCTACGAGCAGTACTTC. Its translation: CASSINPAYEQYF.

This clonotype was seen a handful of times. This chain joins TRBV20-1 and TRBJ2-1; TRBD2 is a possible D gene (5 bases). The CDR3 has 13 amino acids. V lost 2 bases, J lost 2 bases, and 7 bases lay in between. The germline CDR1 and CDR2 sequences are DFQATT and SNEGSKA (reference sequence). The CDR3 protein is CSARREAYNEQFF. The CDR3 nucleotides are TGCAGTGCTAGACGGGAAGCCTACAATGAGCAGTTCTTC.

This clonotype was detected a few times. CDR3: CASSSGGAAQYF. As DNA, the CDR3 is TGTGCCAGCAGCTCAGGGGGCGCGGCCCAGTACTTC. The chain recombines TRBV7-2 with TRBJ2-7; TRBD1 agrees at 8 bases. The ends lost 4 bases at V and 10 bases at J; junction bases unmatched: 6. The CDR3 has 12 amino acids. In germline, CDR1 is SGHTA, CDR2 FQGNSA.

This clonotype occurred a few times. The chain is built from TRBV7-3 and TRBJ2-7; D unclear. The CDR3 runs 13 residues. Germline-derived CDR1 and CDR2 are SGHTA and FQGTGA. Trimming pared 5 bases from V and 4 bases from J, leaving 12 bases between. In nucleotides, the CDR3 is TGTGCCAGCAGCCCGAGCATGGGGTACGAGCAGTACTTC. This gives the protein CASSPSMGYEQYF.

Ten or more counts support this clonotype. This rearrangement joins TRBV29-1 to TRBJ2-7; 9 positions agree with TRBD1. The CDR3 consists of 13 residues. Per germline, CDR1 SQVTM and CDR2 ANQGSEA. Trimming removed 4 bases from V and 12 bases from J; junction bases left unmatched: 13. The chain's CDR3 is CSVAQGQGEVTYF. The CDR3 DNA reads TGCAGCGTTGCGCAGGGACAGGGTGAGGTAACGTACTTC.

This rearrangement joins TRBV20-1 to TRBJ2-7, with D perhaps matching TRBD1 or TRBD2 (6 bases each). Deletions cut 7 bases from V and 3 bases from J, with 13 bases between. The CDR3 extends over 12 amino acids. The V gene's germline CDR1 is DFQATT and CDR2 SNEGSKA (reference sequence). CDR3 nucleotide sequence: TGCAGTGTGAGGGGGGACCGCTACGAGCAGTACTTC. Translation: CSVRGDRYEQYF.